Following are 31 T cell receptor beta chains from one sample sequenced in a study of OX40 agonist ivuxolimab in advanced cancers. Preparation of the library involved the immunoSEQ multiplex PCR assay. Not all clones reach the TCRdb copy of this immuneACCESS table, which keeps in-frame sequences only. Checked studies attribute under half of the gap to unresolved V genes and leave the rest unexplained. The sample table lists 50,000 to 85,000 clones, about nine tenths of them with a count of one. Of the sample, 2% to 2.5% falls within the top ten clones. The sample consisted of CD4+ or CD8+ T cells sorted from blood, taken in a trial of the OX40 agonist ivuxolimab. The source of these receptors is an adult with an advanced solid tumor such as melanoma, head and neck, liver or kidney cancer.

This clone was detected once. J is TRBJ2-7 and V is TRBV7-2; D is undetermined. Trimming took off 2 bases at V and 0 bases at J, with 8 bases between the two ends. Germline V gene data show CDR1 as SGHTA and CDR2 as FQGNSA. The CDR3 loop spans 14 amino acids. The CDR3 here is CASSLLYSSYEQYF. The CDR3 bases are TGTGCCAGCAGCTTACTGTACAGCTCCTACGAGCAGTACTTC.

This chain joins TRBV28 and TRBJ2-2; the D is unclear. The V and J ends lost 6 bases and 0 bases respectively, with 11 bases between them. This CDR3 is built from 15 residues. Germline CDR1 MDHEN, CDR2 SYDVKM. The CDR3 DNA is TGTGCCAGCAGCAGGCCGCAGACGAACACCGGGGAGCTGTTTTTT. Encoded protein: CASSRPQTNTGELFF.

The genes are TRBV6-6 and TRBJ2-1, with 9 bases fitting TRBD1. Germline CDR1 and CDR2: MNHNY and SVGAGI (reference sequence). The V segment lost 5 bases and the J segment 7 bases; nucleotides outside the gene matches: 12. The CDR3 sequence is 16 residues long. This chain's CDR3 is CASSRNRGPDGNEQFF. For the CDR3, the DNA is TGTGCCAGCAGTCGTAACAGGGGGCCCGACGGAAATGAGCAGTTCTTC.

The chain uses TRBV6-5 and TRBJ2-3; 8 nucleotides line up with TRBD1. Unmatched junction bases numbered 4, after V lost 5 bases and J lost 0 bases. Germline V gene lookup returns CDR1 MNHEY and CDR2 SVGAGI. CDR3 length: 15 amino acids. The CDR3 sequence: CASSPGGPSTDTQYF. The CDR3, as DNA: TGTGCCAGCAGTCCAGGGGGCCCTAGCACAGATACGCAGTATTTT.

The J gene is TRBJ1-3, the V gene TRBV10-1; 7 bases match TRBD1. Losses at the gene ends were 1 base for V and 1 base for J; bases not matched to a gene: 7. CDR3 length equals 17 residues. Germline-derived CDR1 and CDR2 are WNHNN and SYGVQD (reference sequence). The CDR3 DNA follows: TGCGCCAGCAGTGAGTTGTCAGGGGGATCGTCTGGAAACACCATATATTTT. Translating it yields CASSELSGGSSGNTIYF.

V is TRBV28 and J is TRBJ1-5, with D tentatively TRBD1 (5 bases). Trimming pared 7 bases from V and 6 bases from J, leaving 13 bases between. The CDR3 covers 13 residues. Germline CDR1 reads MDHEN; CDR2 reads SYDVKM. CDR3 sequence (DNA): TGTGCCAGCACAAGACAGATTATTCAGCCCCAGCATTTT. This translates into CASTRQIIQPQHF.

The chain couples TRBV7-9 to TRBJ1-4; no reliable D call. Trimming left V 5 bases short and J 6 bases short, with 13 bases between. The CDR3 has 14 residues. Germline V CDR1 and CDR2: SEHNR, FQNEAQ (reference sequence). CDR3 region: CASSRDNGDEKLFF. CDR3 nucleotide sequence: TGTGCCAGCAGCCGAGACAACGGTGATGAAAAACTGTTTTTT.

The rearrangement links TRBV5-8 to TRBJ2-1, with 8 positions matching TRBD2. The V and J ends lost 4 bases and 2 bases, in that order; junction bases with no gene match: 8. Germline values: CDR1 SGHTS, CDR2 YDEGEE. The CDR3 has 16 amino acids. This CDR3 is CASSVSGSPAYNEQFF. Here the CDR3 DNA reads TGTGCCAGCAGCGTCAGCGGGAGTCCTGCCTACAATGAGCAGTTCTTC.

The chain has TRBV5-4 and TRBJ2-1; D is unresolved. Germline V gives CDR1 SGHNT, CDR2 YYREEE (reference sequence). The CDR3 sequence is 16 residues long. Between the trimmed V and J ends, which lost 1 base and 0 bases, there was a span of 11 bases. Written as DNA, the CDR3 is TGTGCCAGCAGCTTGTCCGGCGGAAGCTCCTACAATGAGCAGTTCTTC. Residues: CASSLSGGSSYNEQFF.

The genes are TRBV29-1 and TRBJ2-7; the match to TRBD2 covers 9 bases. Looked up from germline, CDR1 is SQVTM and CDR2 is ANQGSEA. Germline trimming cut 6 bases from V and 1 base from J; bases unmatched to any gene: 7. CDR3 size: 14 residues. The CDR3 sequence is CSVLPGLASYEQYF. CDR3 sequence (DNA): TGCAGCGTACTCCCGGGACTAGCTTCCTACGAGCAGTACTTC.

The CDR3 reads CASTREQGGEQFF. CDR3 nucleotides: TGTGCCAGCACTAGGGAACAGGGGGGGGAGCAGTTCTTC. This chain connects TRBV6-4 to TRBJ2-1; possible D gene TRBD1, 8 bases. V shed 7 bases and J shed 10 bases, with 17 bases lying between them. The CDR3 has 13 residues. CDR1 and CDR2 from the germline V gene are MRHNA and SNTAGT.

This chain connects TRBV11-2 to TRBJ2-7, with 7 bases identical to TRBD1. The germline V gene has CDR1 SGHAT and CDR2 FQNNGV. Trimming cost V 5 bases and J 0 bases; bases outside gene matches: 10. This CDR3 contains 16 residues. As DNA, the CDR3 is TGTGCCAGCAGCAATCTTAGACAGGGAAGCTCCTACGAGCAGTACTTC. Translation gives CASSNLRQGSSYEQYF.

This clone was recorded only once. The V gene is TRBV2, the J gene TRBJ1-5, with TRBD1 matching over 9 bases. Germline CDR1 SNHLY, CDR2 FYNNEI. The CDR3 is 14 residues long. J was trimmed by 6 bases and V by 6 bases; bases with no gene match: 6. CDR3 loop: CASSATGGRQPQHF. The CDR3 DNA follows: TGTGCCAGCAGCGCCACAGGGGGCCGTCAGCCCCAGCATTTT.

J is TRBJ2-3 and V is TRBV27, with 8 bases fitting TRBD2. The CDR3 consists of 16 residues. Germline assignment: CDR1 MNHEY and CDR2 SMNVEV (reference sequence). Unmatched junction bases numbered 5, after V lost 3 bases and J lost 0 bases. CDR3 protein: CASSFIGGASTDTQYF. The CDR3 coding sequence is TGTGCCAGCAGTTTCATCGGGGGGGCTAGCACAGATACGCAGTATTTT.

This clone was counted a few times. The CDR3 spells CASSLRRTGTSYSNQPQHF. As DNA, the CDR3 is TGTGCCAGCAGCTTGCGTCGGACAGGGACCAGTTATAGCAATCAGCCCCAGCATTTT. The J gene is TRBJ1-5, the V gene TRBV5-6, with 8 bases that match TRBD1. This CDR3 spans 19 amino acids. The germline CDR1 and CDR2 sequences are SGHDT and YYEEEE. V shed 1 base and J 0 bases; nucleotides not matched to a gene: 12. The variable domain in full, completed from reference TRBV5-6 and TRBJ1-5, reads DAGVTQSPTHLIKTRGQQVTLRCSPKSGHDTVSWYQQALGQGPQFIFQYYEEEERQRGNFPDRFSGHQFPNYSSELNVNALLLGDSALYLCASSLRRTGTSYSNQPQHFGDGTRLSIL.

The V gene is TRBV5-4, the J gene TRBJ1-1, with a weak D call TRBD1 (6 bases). V was shortened by 2 bases and J by 4 bases, with 15 bases between the two germline ends. The CDR3 has 15 residues. Germline lookup yields CDR1 SGHNT and CDR2 YYREEE (reference sequence). The CDR3 DNA sequence: TGTGCCAGCAGCTTAACTTCGGGGGCCCTCACTGAAGCTTTCTTT. Its translation: CASSLTSGALTEAFF.

This clone was detected only once. This rearrangement joins TRBV14 to TRBJ2-7, with 9 bases fitting TRBD2. CDR1 is SGHDN, CDR2 FVKESK, per germline. V shed 4 bases, J shed 3 bases, and the junction held 4 bases outside the gene matches. The CDR3 has 14 amino acids. CDR3 protein: CASSRSGSHYEQYF. For the CDR3, the DNA is TGTGCCAGCAGCCGTAGCGGGAGTCACTACGAGCAGTACTTC.

This chain connects TRBV28 to TRBJ1-2; D not resolved. V shed 3 bases and J shed 2 bases, with 7 bases lying between them. The CDR3 extends over 13 amino acids. Germline-derived CDR1 and CDR2 are MDHEN and SYDVKM. CDR3 residues: CASSFPGNYGYTF. In nucleotides, the CDR3 is TGTGCCAGCAGTTTCCCGGGAAACTATGGCTACACCTTC.

The rearrangement joins TRBV5-1 to TRBJ1-2; 7 bases align to TRBD1. The CDR3 loop spans 14 amino acids. CDR1 is SGHRS, CDR2 YFSETQ, per germline. Trimming cost V 4 bases and J 4 bases; bases outside gene matches: 7. The DNA for the CDR3 is TGCGCCAGCAGCCCGGGGGGGACAGTCTATGGCTACACCTTC. As protein: CASSPGGTVYGYTF.

CDR3 loop: CASSLTTSNQPQHF. In nucleotides, the CDR3 is TGTGCCAGCAGTTTAACAACTAGCAATCAGCCCCAGCATTTT. The gene calls are TRBV27 and TRBJ1-5; D gene uncertain. With 2 bases removed from V and 0 bases from J, the gap between germline ends came to 5 bases. The CDR3 extends over 14 amino acids. Germline assignment: CDR1 MNHEY and CDR2 SMNVEV (reference sequence).

The CDR3 DNA reads TGTGCCACCAGCAGAGTAACAGGCGCCGATGGCTACACCTTC. Translation gives CATSRVTGADGYTF. V and J are TRBV15 and TRBJ1-2, with D maybe TRBD1 (5 bases). The CDR3 is 14 amino acids. The germline V gene has CDR1 LNHNV and CDR2 YYDKDF (reference sequence). V was clipped by 1 base and J by 6 bases, with 12 bases between them.

The rearrangement joins TRBV7-6 to TRBJ2-3, with 13 bases that match TRBD2. The germline gives CDR1 SGHVS, CDR2 FNYEAQ. V gave up 6 bases and J gave up 6 bases; unmatched junction bases: 6. This CDR3 has 15 amino acids. This CDR3 reads CASSALAGGPDTQYF. In DNA, the CDR3 is TGTGCCAGCAGTGCACTAGCGGGGGGGCCGGATACGCAGTATTTT.

This clone occurred once. This chain uses TRBV27 with TRBJ1-3; D call uncertain. The CDR3 is 14 amino acids. Germline V gene lookup returns CDR1 MNHEY and CDR2 SMNVEV (reference sequence). Deletions cut 6 bases from V and 3 bases from J, with 12 bases between. The CDR3 sequence: CASRDDPGGNTIYF. CDR3 DNA: TGTGCCAGCAGGGACGACCCTGGTGGAAACACCATATATTTT.

The J gene is TRBJ2-1, the V gene TRBV9; 7 bases fit TRBD2. The germline gives CDR1 SGDLS, CDR2 YYNGEE. The J segment lost 8 bases and the V segment lost 4 bases, leaving 18 bases of the junction unmatched. The CDR3 is 17 residues long. The CDR3 nucleotides read TGTGCCAGCAGCTATCAGGGAGGGAGGTCCGGCATCGATGAGCAGTTCTTC. This gives the protein CASSYQGGRSGIDEQFF.

The chain's CDR3 is CASSHLRWDEKLFF. The CDR3 region has the DNA TGTGCCAGCAGCCATCTCCGTTGGGATGAAAAACTGTTTTTT. J is TRBJ1-4 and V is TRBV14; D unclear. This CDR3 has 14 residues. Germline values: CDR1 SGHDN, CDR2 FVKESK. V lost 3 bases and J lost 6, with 11 bases in between.

The rearrangement joins TRBV29-1 to TRBJ2-2, with a weak D call TRBD1 (5 bases). V lost 6 bases, J lost 7 bases, and 12 bases lay in between. Germline V gene data show CDR1 as SQVTM and CDR2 as ANQGSEA. The CDR3 covers 12 residues. CDR3 sequence: CSVGQGVGELFF. The CDR3 nucleotides are TGCAGCGTGGGGCAGGGTGTCGGGGAGCTGTTTTTT.

The rearrangement joins TRBV12-5 to TRBJ1-2; D ambiguous. This CDR3 contains 13 residues. Germline-derived CDR1 and CDR2 are LGHNT and FRNRAP. The V end lost 6 bases, the J end lost 0 bases, and 8 bases lay between the germline ends. The CDR3 nucleotides are TGTGCTAGTGGGAAAAACCCTAACTATGGCTACACCTTC. It specifies CASGKNPNYGYTF.

The chain links TRBV6-1 to TRBJ1-6; D perhaps matches TRBD1 (5 bases). V was trimmed by 5 bases and J by 4 bases, leaving 12 bases between them. Germline lookup yields CDR1 MNHNS and CDR2 SASEGT. The CDR3 is made up of 15 amino acids. CDR3 residues: CASSPTTDYNSPLHF. CDR3 DNA: TGTGCCAGCAGTCCGACGACAGATTATAATTCACCCCTCCACTTT.

The V call is TRBV28, the J call TRBJ1-1; 9 bases map to TRBD1. CDR1 is MDHEN, CDR2 SYDVKM, per germline. The J segment lost 2 bases and the V segment lost 8 bases, leaving 9 bases of the junction unmatched. The CDR3 is made up of 15 amino acids. CDR3 bases: TGTGCCAGCGACGGGGGGGACAGGGCCAACACTGAAGCTTTCTTT. This sequence encodes CASDGGDRANTEAFF.

The V call is TRBV5-1, the J call TRBJ1-1; the match to TRBD1 covers 7 bases. V dropped 1 base and J dropped 4; count of bases not matched to a gene: 10. The CDR3 is made up of 16 amino acids. Germline V gene sequence: CDR1 SGHRS, CDR2 YFSETQ. The CDR3 nucleotides are TGCGCCAGCAGCTTGTCAGGGAGGGGGCGCAGCACTGAAGCTTTCTTT. It specifies CASSLSGRGRSTEAFF.

The chain combines TRBV5-4 with TRBJ2-5; TRBD2 aligns across 7 bases. V lost 4 bases to trimming and J lost 3 bases; unmatched junction nucleotides: 12. Germline V gives CDR1 SGHNT, CDR2 YYREEE (reference sequence). This CDR3 contains 16 residues. The CDR3, as DNA: TGTGCCAGCAGCCCCGAGGGTAGCGGGTTTAAAGAGACCCAGTACTTC. It specifies CASSPEGSGFKETQYF.